The 7 T cell receptor beta chains reported below all come from one sample, sequenced in a study of T cells in Graves' hyperthyroidism and ophthalmopathy (dated by TCRdb to the late 2010s). Libraries were made using multiplex PCR. Sequencing used an Illumina HiSeq 2000. The TCR beta CDR3 regions were amplified from the RNA transcripts. The TCR CDR3 was subjected to a first round of RT-PCR using the HTBI primer set and the Qiagen OneStep RT-PCR kit. Starting from the raw public reads, TCRdb applied fastp trimming at Q25, assembled clones with MiXCR and retained in-frame beta chains. CDR3 protein sequences are deduplicated, and each keeps its most common genes and DNA. This sample lists approximately 370,000 distinct CDR3 sequences; 15% to 20% were detected once. Together, the top ten hold roughly a third of the sample. Sample: blood. The receptors were sampled from a woman in her 30s with Graves' hyperthyroidism that later progressed to Graves' ophthalmopathy.

This clonotype appeared a single time. A single base separates this from a much larger clone, so it may be a read error. V usage is TRBV7-9 and J usage is TRBJ2-1; 9 positions match TRBD1. This CDR3 has 16 residues. CDR1 SEHNR and CDR2 FQNEAQ come from the germline V gene (reference sequence). With 6 bases clipped from V and 12 bases from J, the junction kept 18 bases outside the gene matches. CDR3 residues: CASSPGDRGIGDGQFF. The CDR3 coding sequence is TGTGCCAGCAGTCCGGGTGACAGGGGGATCGGGGATGGGCAGTTCTTC.

This clonotype appeared many times. The chain recombines TRBV30 with TRBJ2-7, with D hard to call. Trimming took off 2 bases at V and 2 bases at J, with 4 bases between the two ends. Germline CDR1 GTSNPN, CDR2 SVGIG (reference sequence). The CDR3 length is 11 residues. The CDR3 DNA follows: TGTGCCTGGAGTCGGACCTACGAGCAGTACTTC. It specifies CAWSRTYEQYF.

This clonotype has more than one count but fewer than ten. This chain uses TRBV20-1 with TRBJ1-4; no firm D call. V was pared by 3 bases and J by 2 bases, with 1 base between. The length of the CDR3 is 11 residues. Germline assignment: CDR1 DFQATT and CDR2 SNEGSKA (reference sequence). The CDR3 spells CSASTNEKLFF. The CDR3 DNA sequence: TGCAGTGCTAGTACTAATGAAAAACTGTTTTTT.

At least ten counts were recorded for this clonotype. The CDR3 coding sequence is TGTGCCTGGAGTGGTGGAACGGGGACTGAAGCTTTCTTT. It is translated as CAWSGGTGTEAFF. The rearrangement uses TRBV30 and TRBJ1-1; D is unclear. The CDR3 is made up of 13 amino acids. Trimming took off 1 base at V and 5 bases at J, with 11 bases between the two ends. CDR1 and CDR2 from the germline V gene are GTSNPN and SVGIG (reference sequence).

This clonotype was counted between two and nine times. The chain is built from TRBV18 and TRBJ2-7; no reliable D call. The CDR3 is 13 residues long. V was clipped by 3 bases and J by 3 bases, with 9 bases between them. The germline CDR1 and CDR2 sequences are KGHSH and LQKENI. In DNA form, the CDR3 reads TGTGCCAGCTCACCGCCAGCAGGCTACGAGCAGTACTTC. Translating it yields CASSPPAGYEQYF.

This clonotype was counted only a few times. V gene TRBV29-1 combines with J gene TRBJ1-3, with D hard to call. Deletions cut 4 bases from V and 0 bases from J, with 13 bases between. Looked up from germline, CDR1 is SQVTM and CDR2 is ANQGSEA. The CDR3 covers 15 residues. The DNA for the CDR3 is TGCAGCGTTGCGGGATGGGATCCCTCTGGAAACACCATATATTTT. This sequence encodes CSVAGWDPSGNTIYF.

The chain is built from TRBV6-1 and TRBJ1-3; TRBD1 aligns across 9 bases. The germline V gene encodes CDR1 MNHNS and CDR2 SASEGT. This CDR3 is 16 amino acids long. V gave up 6 bases and J gave up 3 bases; unmatched junction bases: 9. In DNA form, the CDR3 reads TGTGCCAGCAGACGGACCGGGACAGGGTTTGGAAACACCATATATTTT. Residues: CASRRTGTGFGNTIYF.